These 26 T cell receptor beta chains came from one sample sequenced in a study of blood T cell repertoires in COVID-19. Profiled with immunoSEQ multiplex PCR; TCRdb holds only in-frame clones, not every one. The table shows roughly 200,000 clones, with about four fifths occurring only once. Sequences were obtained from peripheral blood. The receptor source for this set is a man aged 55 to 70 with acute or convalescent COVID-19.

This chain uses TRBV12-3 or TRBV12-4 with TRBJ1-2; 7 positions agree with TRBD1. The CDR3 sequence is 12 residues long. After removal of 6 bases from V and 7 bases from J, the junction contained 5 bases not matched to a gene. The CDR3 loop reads CASSYDRAGYTF. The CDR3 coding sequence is TGTGCCAGCAGCTACGACAGGGCTGGCTACACCTTC.

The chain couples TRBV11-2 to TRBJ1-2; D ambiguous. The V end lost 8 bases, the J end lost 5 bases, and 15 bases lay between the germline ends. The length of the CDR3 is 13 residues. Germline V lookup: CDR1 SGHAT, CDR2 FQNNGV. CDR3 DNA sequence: TGTGCCAGCGGAAGTCGACTGATTTATGGCTACACCTTC. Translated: CASGSRLIYGYTF.

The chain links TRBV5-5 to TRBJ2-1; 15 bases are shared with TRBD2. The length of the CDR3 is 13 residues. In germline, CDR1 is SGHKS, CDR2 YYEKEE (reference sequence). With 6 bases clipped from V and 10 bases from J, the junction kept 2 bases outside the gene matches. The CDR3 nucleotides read TGTGCCAGCATGGGACTAGCGGGGGGCGAGCAGTTCTTC. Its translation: CASMGLAGGEQFF.

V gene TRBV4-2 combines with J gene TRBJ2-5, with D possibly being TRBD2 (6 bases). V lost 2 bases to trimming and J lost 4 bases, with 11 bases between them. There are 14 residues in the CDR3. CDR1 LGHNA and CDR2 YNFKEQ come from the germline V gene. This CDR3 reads CASSQRGESETQYF. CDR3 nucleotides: TGTGCCAGCAGCCAACGCGGGGAGTCAGAGACCCAGTACTTC.

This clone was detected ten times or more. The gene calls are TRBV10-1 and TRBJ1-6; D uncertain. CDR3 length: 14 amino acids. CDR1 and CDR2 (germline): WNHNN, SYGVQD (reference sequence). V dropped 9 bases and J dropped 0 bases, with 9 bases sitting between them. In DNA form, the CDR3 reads TGCGCCAGATCCAGAAGCTCCTATAATTCACCCCTCCACTTT. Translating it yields CARSRSSYNSPLHF.

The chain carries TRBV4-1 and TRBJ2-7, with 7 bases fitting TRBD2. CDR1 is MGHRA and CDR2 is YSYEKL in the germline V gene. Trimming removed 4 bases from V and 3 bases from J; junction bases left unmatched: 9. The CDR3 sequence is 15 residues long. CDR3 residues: CASSLRGELIYEQYF. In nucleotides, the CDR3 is TGCGCCAGCAGCCTACGGGGGGAGCTTATCTACGAGCAGTACTTC.

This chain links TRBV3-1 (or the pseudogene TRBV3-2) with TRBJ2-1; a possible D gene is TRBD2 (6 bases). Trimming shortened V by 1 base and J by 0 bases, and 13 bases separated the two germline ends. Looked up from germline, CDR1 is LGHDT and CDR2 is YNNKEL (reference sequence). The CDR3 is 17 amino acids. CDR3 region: CASSQGRGRTSYNEQFF. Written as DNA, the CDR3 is TGTGCCAGCAGCCAAGGTAGAGGGAGGACCTCCTACAATGAGCAGTTCTTC.

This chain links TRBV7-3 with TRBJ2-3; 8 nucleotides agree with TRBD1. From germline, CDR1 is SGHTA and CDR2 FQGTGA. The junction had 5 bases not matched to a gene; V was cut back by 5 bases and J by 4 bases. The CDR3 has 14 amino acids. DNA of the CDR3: TGTGCCAGCAGCCGGACAGGGTTCGCAGATACGCAGTATTTT. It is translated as CASSRTGFADTQYF.

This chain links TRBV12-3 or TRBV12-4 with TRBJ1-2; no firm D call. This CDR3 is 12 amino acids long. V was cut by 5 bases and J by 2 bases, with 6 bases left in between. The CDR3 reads CASSQSNYGYTF. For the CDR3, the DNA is TGTGCCAGCAGTCAATCAAACTATGGCTACACCTTC.

The CDR3 region has the DNA TGTGCCAGAAGCTACAGGGGGAATCGGTACAATGAGCAGTTCTTC. Protein product: CARSYRGNRYNEQFF. The rearrangement links TRBV7-5 to TRBJ2-1; no check of the table's D call, TRBD1, against the DNA was made. TRBV7-5 is noted as a pseudogene. The length of the CDR3 is 15 residues.

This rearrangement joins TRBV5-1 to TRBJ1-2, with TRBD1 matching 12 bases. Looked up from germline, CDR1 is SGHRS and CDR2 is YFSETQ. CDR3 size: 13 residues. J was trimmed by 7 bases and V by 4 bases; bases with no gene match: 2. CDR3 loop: CASSPGQGAGYTF. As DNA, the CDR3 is TGCGCCAGCAGCCCGGGACAGGGGGCTGGCTACACCTTC. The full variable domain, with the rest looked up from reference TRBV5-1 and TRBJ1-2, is KAGVTQTPRYLIKTRGQQVTLSCSPISGHRSVSWYQQTPGQGLQFLFEYFSETQRNKGNFPGRFSGRQFSNSRSEMNVSTLELGDSALYLCASSPGQGAGYTFGSGTRLTVV.

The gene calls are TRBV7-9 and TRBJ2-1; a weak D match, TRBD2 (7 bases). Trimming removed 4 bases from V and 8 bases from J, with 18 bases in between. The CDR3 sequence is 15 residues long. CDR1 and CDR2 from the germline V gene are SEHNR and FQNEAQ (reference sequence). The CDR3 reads CASSYPRGGSDEQFF. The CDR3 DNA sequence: TGTGCCAGCAGCTACCCGAGGGGGGGCTCCGATGAGCAGTTCTTC.

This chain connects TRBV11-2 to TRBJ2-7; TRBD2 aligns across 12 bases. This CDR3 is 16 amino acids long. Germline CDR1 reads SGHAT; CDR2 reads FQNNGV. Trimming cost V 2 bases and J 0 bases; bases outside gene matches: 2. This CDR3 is CASSLPLAGGSYEQYF. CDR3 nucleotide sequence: TGTGCCAGCAGCTTACCACTAGCGGGGGGCTCCTACGAGCAGTACTTC.

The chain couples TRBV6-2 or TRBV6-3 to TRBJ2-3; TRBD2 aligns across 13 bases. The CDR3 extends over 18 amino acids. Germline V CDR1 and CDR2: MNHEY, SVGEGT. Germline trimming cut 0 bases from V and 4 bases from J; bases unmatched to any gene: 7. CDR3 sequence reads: CASSYSLRTSGGPDTQYF. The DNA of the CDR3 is TGTGCCAGCAGTTACTCACTGCGGACTAGCGGGGGCCCAGATACGCAGTATTTT.

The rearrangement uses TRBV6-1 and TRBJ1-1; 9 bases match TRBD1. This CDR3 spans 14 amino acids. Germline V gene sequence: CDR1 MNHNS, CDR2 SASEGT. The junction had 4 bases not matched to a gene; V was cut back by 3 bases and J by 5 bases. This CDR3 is CASSEGQGGTEAFF. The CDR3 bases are TGTGCCAGCAGTGAGGGACAGGGAGGTACTGAAGCTTTCTTT.

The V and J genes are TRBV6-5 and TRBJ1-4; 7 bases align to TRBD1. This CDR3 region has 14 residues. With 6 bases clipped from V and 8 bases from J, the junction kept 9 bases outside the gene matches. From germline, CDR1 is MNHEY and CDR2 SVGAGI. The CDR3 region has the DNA TGTGCCAGCAGCCTACAGGGGTCAGGGGAAAAACTGTTTTTT. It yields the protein CASSLQGSGEKLFF.

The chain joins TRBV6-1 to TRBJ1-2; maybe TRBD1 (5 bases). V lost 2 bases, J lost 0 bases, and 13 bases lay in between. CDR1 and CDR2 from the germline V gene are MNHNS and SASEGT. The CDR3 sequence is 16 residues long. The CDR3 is CASSESVGVANYGYTF. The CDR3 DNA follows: TGTGCCAGCAGTGAAAGTGTAGGGGTAGCTAACTATGGCTACACCTTC.

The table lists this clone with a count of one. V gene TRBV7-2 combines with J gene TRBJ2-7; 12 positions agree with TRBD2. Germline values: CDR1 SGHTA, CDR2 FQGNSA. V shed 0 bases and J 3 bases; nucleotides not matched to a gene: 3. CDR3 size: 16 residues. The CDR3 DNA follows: TGTGCCAGCAGCTTAGCAGGGGGACTAGCGGGCTACGAGCAGTACTTC. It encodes CASSLAGGLAGYEQYF.

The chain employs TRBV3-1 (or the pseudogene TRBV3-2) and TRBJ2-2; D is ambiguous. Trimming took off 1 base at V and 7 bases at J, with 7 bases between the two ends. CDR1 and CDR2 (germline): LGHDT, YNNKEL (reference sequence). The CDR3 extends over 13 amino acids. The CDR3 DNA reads TGTGCCAGCAGCCAAGTTGTTAGCGGGGAGCTGTTTTTT. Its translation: CASSQVVSGELFF.

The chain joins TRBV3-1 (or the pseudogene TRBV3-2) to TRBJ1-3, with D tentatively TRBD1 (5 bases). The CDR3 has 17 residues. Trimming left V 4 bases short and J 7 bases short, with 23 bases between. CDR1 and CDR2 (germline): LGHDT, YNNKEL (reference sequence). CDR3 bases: TGTGCCAGCAGCCCCCAGGGAACTCCGGTTCTAGGGAACACCATATATTTT. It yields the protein CASSPQGTPVLGNTIYF.

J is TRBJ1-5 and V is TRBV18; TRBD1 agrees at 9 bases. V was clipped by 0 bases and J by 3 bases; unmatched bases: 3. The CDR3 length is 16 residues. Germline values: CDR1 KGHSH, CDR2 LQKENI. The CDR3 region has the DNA TGTGCCAGCTCACCACCGTGGACAGGGGACAATCAGCCCCAGCATTTT. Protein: CASSPPWTGDNQPQHF.

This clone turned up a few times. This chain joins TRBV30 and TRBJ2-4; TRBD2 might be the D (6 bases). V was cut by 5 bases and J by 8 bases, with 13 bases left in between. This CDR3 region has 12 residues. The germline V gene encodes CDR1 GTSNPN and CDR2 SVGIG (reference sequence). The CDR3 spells CAWEAGTDIQYF. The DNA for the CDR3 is TGTGCCTGGGAAGCGGGTACGGACATTCAGTACTTC. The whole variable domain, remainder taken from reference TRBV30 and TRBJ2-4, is SQTIHQWPATLVQPVGSPLSLECTVEGTSNPNLYWYRQAAGRGLQLLFYSVGIGQISSEVPQNLSASRPQDRQFILSSKKLLLSDSGFYLCAWEAGTDIQYFGAGTRLSVL.

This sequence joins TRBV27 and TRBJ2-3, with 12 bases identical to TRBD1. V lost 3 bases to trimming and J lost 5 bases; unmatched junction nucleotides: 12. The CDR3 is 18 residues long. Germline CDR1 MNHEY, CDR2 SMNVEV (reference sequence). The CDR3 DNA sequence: TGTGCCAGCAGTTTGGGGGTACCGGGACAGGGGGCAGGAGATACGCAGTATTTT. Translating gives CASSLGVPGQGAGDTQYF.

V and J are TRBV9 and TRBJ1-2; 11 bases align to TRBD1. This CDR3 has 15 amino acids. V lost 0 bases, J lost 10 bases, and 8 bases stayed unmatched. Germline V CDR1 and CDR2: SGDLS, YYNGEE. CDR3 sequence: CASSVAVPGQGDYTF. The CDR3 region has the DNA TGTGCCAGCAGCGTAGCGGTTCCGGGACAGGGGGACTACACCTTC.

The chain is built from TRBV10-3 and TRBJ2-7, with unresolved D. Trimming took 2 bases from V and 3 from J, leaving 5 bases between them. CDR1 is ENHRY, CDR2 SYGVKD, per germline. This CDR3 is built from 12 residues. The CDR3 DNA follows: TGTGCCATCAGTGAGGCCGGCTACGAGCAGTACTTC. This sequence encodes CAISEAGYEQYF.

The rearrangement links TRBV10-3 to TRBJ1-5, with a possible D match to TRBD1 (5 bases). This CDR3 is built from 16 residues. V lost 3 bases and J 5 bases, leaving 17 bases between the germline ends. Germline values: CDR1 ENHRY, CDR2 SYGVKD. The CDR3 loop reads CAISESSRGGDQPQHF. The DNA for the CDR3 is TGTGCCATCAGTGAATCCTCAAGGGGTGGGGATCAGCCCCAGCATTTT.